This TCR beta chain was retrieved from a study of T cell responses to AZD1222 COVID-19 vaccine. Study findings and constraints: Repertoire sampling was restricted to post-peak T cell response timepoints. Spike-specific TCR breadth and depth went up after people got two AZD1222 doses. Clonal diversity may have been underestimated, and the donors were mostly white British, with more females than males. Only five or six individuals given AZD1222 were seropositive at baseline.

Profiling relied on immunoSEQ multiplex PCR, and the TCRdb table lists in-frame clones only, not all of them. The sample holds about 170,000 clones, more than 80% seen once. This CDR3 comprises 12 residues. Trimming stripped 5 bases from V and 5 bases from J, with 9 bases between. Per the germline V gene, CDR1 is SGHAT and CDR2 is FQNNGV. This clone was seen a single time. Its target is not known. This receptor was taken from an adult who received the MenACWY meningococcal vaccine as a control. Sequencing used peripheral blood, obtained 28 days after the second dose of the MenACWY control vaccine. V and J are TRBV11-2 and TRBJ1-1, with D hard to call. The CDR3 nucleotides are TGTGCCAGCAGCCTGGAAGTGACTGAAGCTTTCTTT. Protein product: CASSLEVTEAFF.